This T cell receptor (beta chain) is from a study of CD8+ T cells in alopecia areata. For the study at large: Administration of oral tofacitinib to treated patients was at 5 to 10 mg twice daily.

RNA extraction was followed by reverse transcription into cDNA, which acted as the sequencing template. Profiling relied on immunoSEQ multiplex PCR, and the TCRdb table lists in-frame clones only, not all of them. The sample contains approximately 57,000 clones, over 95% of which appear only once. CDR3 length: 14 amino acids. The V end was cut by 5 bases, the J end by 2 bases, with 13 bases between. Germline values: CDR1 MNHNY, CDR2 SVGAGI (reference sequence). In the case of this clone: Its specificity is not known.

Study results and limitations: Compared with normal scalp, lesional scalp had higher clonality and more expanded CD8+ clones.

The origin of this receptor is a human donor with alopecia areata. Sample: CD8+ T cells sorted from blood, taken at week 0. The chain combines TRBV6-6 with TRBJ2-7; weak D call: TRBD2 (6 bases). The DNA for the CDR3 is TGTGCCAGCAGTGATTACCCGGGGGCCTACGAGCAGTACTTC. It codes for CASSDYPGAYEQYF.